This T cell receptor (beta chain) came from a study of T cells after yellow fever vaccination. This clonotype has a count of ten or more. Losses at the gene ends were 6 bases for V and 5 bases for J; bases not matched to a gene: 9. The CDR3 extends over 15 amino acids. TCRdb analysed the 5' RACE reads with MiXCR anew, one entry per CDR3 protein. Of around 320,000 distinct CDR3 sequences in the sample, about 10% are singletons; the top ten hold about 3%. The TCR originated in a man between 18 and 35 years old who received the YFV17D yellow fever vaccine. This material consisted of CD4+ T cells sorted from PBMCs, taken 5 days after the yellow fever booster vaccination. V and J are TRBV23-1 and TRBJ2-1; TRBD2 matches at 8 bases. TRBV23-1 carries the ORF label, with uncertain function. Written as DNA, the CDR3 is TGCGCCAGCAGCCCGAGCGGGGGTGAGGACAATGAGCAGTTCTTC. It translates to CASSPSGGEDNEQFF.